This passage covers 27 T cell receptor beta chains from one sample sequenced in a study of blood T cell repertoires in COVID-19. Only in-frame clones appear in the TCRdb table, and some are missing; sequencing was by immunoSEQ multiplex PCR. The profile shows 340,000 or so clones, more than 75% of them singletons. The sample consisted of peripheral blood. These receptors all come from a man in his forties or fifties with active or convalescent COVID-19.

Comment on this clone: This same CDR3 is encoded by further DNA sequences in the sample. The chain combines TRBV5-1 with TRBJ1-2; D not resolved. Germline CDR1 SGHRS, CDR2 YFSETQ. The CDR3 has 13 amino acids. Trimming took 0 bases from V and 6 from J, leaving 9 bases between them. CDR3 residues: CASSLAGGNGYTF. CDR3 nucleotides: TGCGCCAGCAGCTTGGCCGGCGGGAATGGCTACACCTTC.

The rearrangement uses TRBV28 and TRBJ2-5; D remains ambiguous. This CDR3 spans 14 amino acids. Germline V gene lookup returns CDR1 MDHEN and CDR2 SYDVKM. V dropped 5 bases and J dropped 1 base, with 11 bases sitting between them. As DNA, the CDR3 is TGTGCCAGCAGTCCCCGCAGGTTCCAAGAGACCCAGTACTTC. Translated: CASSPRRFQETQYF.

This clone was counted a single time. This rearrangement joins TRBV3-1 (or the pseudogene TRBV3-2) to TRBJ2-1; no firm D call. V dropped 2 bases and J dropped 4 bases, with 9 bases sitting between them. This CDR3 comprises 14 residues. Per germline, CDR1 LGHDT and CDR2 YNNKEL (reference sequence). For the CDR3, the DNA is TGTGCCAGCAGCCAATTAGACAATTACAATGAGCAGTTCTTC. It codes for CASSQLDNYNEQFF.

The rearrangement uses TRBV7-3 and TRBJ2-3; D possibly corresponds to TRBD1 (5 bases). CDR1 and CDR2 from the germline V gene are SGHTA and FQGTGA. The ends were cut back, 3 bases at V and 5 bases at J, with 9 bases in the middle. The CDR3 runs to 13 residues. CDR3 sequence reads: CASSFLGEDTQYF. As DNA, the CDR3 is TGTGCCAGCAGCTTTTTAGGGGAAGATACGCAGTATTTT.

The chain has TRBV28 and TRBJ1-2; the D is unclear. V was shortened by 3 bases and J by 4 bases, with 6 bases between the two germline ends. CDR3 length: 12 residues. Germline V CDR1 and CDR2: MDHEN, SYDVKM. CDR3 residues: CASSFSSYGYTF. As DNA, the CDR3 is TGTGCCAGCAGTTTTTCCAGCTATGGCTACACCTTC.

CDR3 bases: TGTGCCAGCAACATACAGGGGGACACTGAAGCTTTCTTT. Residues: CASNIQGDTEAFF. The chain links TRBV6-5 to TRBJ1-1; 8 bases align to TRBD1. Trimming cost V 7 bases and J 3 bases; bases outside gene matches: 4. The CDR3 is 13 residues long. CDR1 is MNHEY, CDR2 SVGAGI, per germline.

This chain's CDR3 is CASSELGASTDTQYF. In DNA form, the CDR3 reads TGTGCCAGCAGTGAATTGGGGGCCAGCACAGATACGCAGTATTTT. J is TRBJ2-3 and V is TRBV6-1; possibly TRBD1 for D (6 bases). Germline V gives CDR1 MNHNS, CDR2 SASEGT. This CDR3 has 15 residues. Trimming removed 2 bases from V and 0 bases from J, with 9 bases in between.

The chain recombines TRBV30 with TRBJ1-2, with a weak D call TRBD1 (5 bases). The V end lost 0 bases, the J end lost 2 bases, and 7 bases lay between the germline ends. CDR1 GTSNPN and CDR2 SVGIG come from the germline V gene (reference sequence). This CDR3 region has 13 residues. The CDR3 sequence: CAWSVGANYGYTF. Here the CDR3 DNA reads TGTGCCTGGAGTGTAGGGGCGAACTATGGCTACACCTTC.

This clone was seen only once. This chain joins TRBV18 and TRBJ1-2; D might be TRBD1 (6 bases). The germline gives CDR1 KGHSH, CDR2 LQKENI. This CDR3 contains 14 residues. Trimming removed 4 bases from V and 0 bases from J, with 9 bases in between. CDR3 bases: TGTGCCAGCTCACTGGACAGCGCTAACTATGGCTACACCTTC. It yields the protein CASSLDSANYGYTF. Together with reference TRBV18 and TRBJ1-2, the CDR3 gives the full variable domain: NAGVMQNPRHLVRRRGQEARLRCSPMKGHSHVYWYRQLPEEGLKFMVYLQKENIIDESGMPKERFSAEFPKEGPSILRIQQVVRGDSAAYFCASSLDSANYGYTFGSGTRLTVV.

The gene calls are TRBV10-3 and TRBJ2-5, with 7 bases matching TRBD1. Germline lookup yields CDR1 ENHRY and CDR2 SYGVKD. V was pared by 3 bases and J by 3 bases, with 7 bases of the junction left unmatched. The CDR3 is 15 amino acids. The CDR3 loop is CAISDLRQGKETQYF. CDR3 DNA: TGTGCCATCAGTGACCTCAGACAGGGTAAAGAGACCCAGTACTTC.

The rearrangement uses TRBV7-9 and TRBJ1-2; 9 bases align to TRBD1. After removal of 3 bases from V and 4 bases from J, the junction contained 6 bases not matched to a gene. The germline V gene encodes CDR1 SEHNR and CDR2 FQNEAQ (reference sequence). The CDR3 covers 15 residues. Here the CDR3 DNA reads TGTGCCAGCAGCTTCAACAGGGGGCGCGGCTATGGCTACACCTTC. Protein: CASSFNRGRGYGYTF.

This chain links TRBV6-1 with TRBJ2-1, with D tentatively TRBD1 (5 bases). V dropped 2 bases and J dropped 7 bases, with 6 bases sitting between them. There are 12 residues in the CDR3. CDR1 and CDR2 from the germline V gene are MNHNS and SASEGT. CDR3 DNA sequence: TGTGCCAGCAGTGAACCAGGGAATGAGCAGTTCTTC. Translated, it gives CASSEPGNEQFF.

The rearrangement links TRBV28 to TRBJ1-5; 9 nucleotides agree with TRBD1. CDR1 is MDHEN, CDR2 SYDVKM, per germline. The CDR3 runs 14 residues. With 3 bases clipped from V and 6 bases from J, the junction kept 3 bases outside the gene matches. The CDR3 DNA follows: TGTGCCAGCAGTTTGGGGGACAGGGTTCAGCCCCAGCATTTT. Its protein product is CASSLGDRVQPQHF.

The chain employs TRBV10-3 and TRBJ1-1, with D possibly being TRBD1 (5 bases). Trimming shortened V by 6 bases and J by 0 bases, and 14 bases separated the two germline ends. The CDR3 sequence is 15 residues long. Looked up from germline, CDR1 is ENHRY and CDR2 is SYGVKD. The chain's CDR3 is CAIRPGDGMNTEAFF. CDR3 DNA sequence: TGTGCCATCAGGCCGGGGGACGGGATGAACACTGAAGCTTTCTTT.

V and J are TRBV28 and TRBJ2-3; D is possibly TRBD2 (6 bases). CDR1 MDHEN and CDR2 SYDVKM come from the germline V gene. The CDR3 is 14 residues long. V shed 8 bases and J shed 6 bases, with 18 bases lying between them. CDR3 DNA sequence: TGTGCCAGCTCGGAGGGGACGAGGACGGATACGCAGTATTTT. Its translation is CASSEGTRTDTQYF.

The chain carries TRBV5-1 and TRBJ1-1, with 7 bases lining up with TRBD1. With V trimmed by 5 bases and J by 6 bases, 13 bases remained unmatched. The CDR3 length is 15 residues. Germline CDR1 and CDR2: SGHRS and YFSETQ. CDR3 sequence: CASRVSPTGRAEAFF. In nucleotides, the CDR3 is TGCGCCAGCAGAGTGTCCCCGACAGGGCGCGCTGAAGCTTTCTTT.

The V gene is TRBV5-1, the J gene TRBJ2-1, with D maybe TRBD2 (5 bases). Deletions cut 4 bases from V and 5 bases from J, with 16 bases between. Germline CDR1 is SGHRS and CDR2 is YFSETQ. This CDR3 region has 15 residues. CDR3 bases: TGCGCCAGCAGCGCAGGCACAGCGGACGACAATGAGCAGTTCTTC. Translation: CASSAGTADDNEQFF.

The V and J genes are TRBV5-1 and TRBJ2-3, with TRBD2 identical over 14 bases. Germline assignment: CDR1 SGHRS and CDR2 YFSETQ. This CDR3 contains 15 residues. With 3 bases clipped from V and 13 bases from J, the junction kept 10 bases outside the gene matches. The CDR3 sequence is CASSSGLAGVVGEYF. The CDR3 nucleotides are TGCGCCAGCAGCTCGGGACTAGCGGGGGTAGTCGGCGAGTATTTT.

The chain links TRBV27 to TRBJ2-7; 7 bases agree with TRBD1. The CDR3 has 13 amino acids. Germline V gene lookup returns CDR1 MNHEY and CDR2 SMNVEV (reference sequence). The junction had 0 bases not matched to a gene; V was cut back by 1 base and J by 3 bases. The CDR3 region is CASSLWTGYEQYF. DNA for the CDR3: TGTGCCAGCAGTTTATGGACAGGCTACGAGCAGTACTTC.

This chain connects TRBV19 to TRBJ1-6; 11 bases map to TRBD1. Germline V gene lookup returns CDR1 LNHDA and CDR2 SQIVND (reference sequence). V lost 4 bases to trimming and J lost 8 bases; unmatched junction nucleotides: 4. The length of the CDR3 is 15 residues. The CDR3 bases are TGTGCCAGTAGTACCGGACAGGGGGCTTATTCACCCCTCCACTTT. Translation gives CASSTGQGAYSPLHF.

The chain combines TRBV29-1 with TRBJ1-4; maybe TRBD1 (5 bases). The CDR3 has 14 amino acids. Germline assignment: CDR1 SQVTM and CDR2 ANQGSEA. V lost 4 bases and J 0 bases, leaving 9 bases between the germline ends. The CDR3 sequence is CSVVDSATNEKLFF. The CDR3 DNA reads as TGCAGCGTTGTCGACAGCGCAACTAATGAAAAACTGTTTTTT.

The chain is built from TRBV7-2 and TRBJ2-3; the D gene is possibly TRBD2 (6 bases). CDR1 is SGHTA and CDR2 is FQGNSA in the germline V gene. V lost 8 bases and J 2 bases, leaving 17 bases between the germline ends. The CDR3 length is 15 residues. For the CDR3, the DNA is TGTGCCAGCTCCACCAGCGGGTTACTCACAGATACGCAGTATTTT. It yields the protein CASSTSGLLTDTQYF.

The CDR3 nucleotides are TGTGCCAGCAGCTTAAGAGACATTGGCACAGATACGCAGTATTTT. Amino acids: CASSLRDIGTDTQYF. The gene calls are TRBV13 and TRBJ2-3; the D is unclear. Germline assignment: CDR1 PRHDT and CDR2 FYEKMQ (reference sequence). V was cut by 2 bases and J by 1 base, with 10 bases left in between. The CDR3 has 15 residues.

V and J are TRBV5-1 and TRBJ1-2; TRBD1 aligns across 10 bases. The CDR3 is made up of 15 amino acids. CDR1 is SGHRS and CDR2 is YFSETQ in the germline V gene. V was pared by 0 bases and J by 8 bases, with 7 bases of the junction left unmatched. The CDR3 reads CASSLATGGMEGYTF. The CDR3 nucleotides read TGCGCCAGCAGCTTGGCGACAGGGGGCATGGAGGGCTACACCTTC.

The V call is TRBV6-2 or TRBV6-3, the J call TRBJ2-7; D uncertain. Trimming shortened V by 2 bases and J by 3 bases, and 5 bases separated the two germline ends. Germline CDR1 and CDR2: MNHEY and SVGEGT. CDR3 length: 12 amino acids. The CDR3 loop is CASSYPVYEQYF. CDR3 nucleotide sequence: TGTGCCAGCAGTTACCCAGTCTACGAGCAGTACTTC.

The chain joins TRBV5-1 to TRBJ1-4; possibly TRBD1 for D (5 bases). The CDR3 is 16 amino acids. V lost 0 bases and J 8 bases, leaving 17 bases between the germline ends. Germline lookup yields CDR1 SGHRS and CDR2 YFSETQ. Here the CDR3 DNA reads TGCGCCAGCAGCTTGGACGTTCAGGGCGCGATAGAAAAACTGTTTTTT. It specifies CASSLDVQGAIEKLFF.

The chain employs TRBV27 and TRBJ2-1; 13 bases match TRBD2. CDR3 length: 15 amino acids. With V trimmed by 6 bases and J by 5 bases, 4 bases remained unmatched. CDR1 MNHEY and CDR2 SMNVEV come from the germline V gene (reference sequence). CDR3 in DNA: TGTGCCAGCAGACCCGGGACTAGCGGGGACAATGAGCAGTTCTTC. Protein product: CASRPGTSGDNEQFF.